The 2 T cell receptor beta chains listed next were all sequenced from one sample in a study of T cell responses to AZD1222 COVID-19 vaccine. Data came from immunoSEQ multiplex PCR; TCRdb stores just in-frame clones and leaves some out. The top ten clones hold around 1.7% of a sample with 210,000 or so clones, approximately 94% of them seen once. Sequences were derived from peripheral blood, sampled 28 days after the second dose of the MenACWY control vaccine. The receptor source for this set is an adult who received the MenACWY meningococcal vaccine as a control.

This sequence joins TRBV7-9 and TRBJ2-3, with D uncertain. The germline gives CDR1 SEHNR, CDR2 FQNEAQ (reference sequence). This CDR3 has 17 residues. Trimming pared 5 bases from V and 4 bases from J, leaving 22 bases between. The CDR3 here is CASSQYEVVRGADTQYF. CDR3 DNA sequence: TGTGCCAGCAGCCAGTACGAGGTAGTCCGCGGAGCAGATACGCAGTATTTT. The complete variable domain, with remaining parts taken from reference TRBV7-9 and TRBJ2-3, reads DTGVSQNPRHKITKRGQNVTFRCDPISEHNRLYWYRQTLGQGPEFLTYFQNEAQLEKSRLLSDRFSAERPKGSFSTLEIQRTEQGDSAMYLCASSQYEVVRGADTQYFGPGTRLTVL.

This clone was recorded once. The CDR3 reads CASSGGALAYEQYF. The CDR3 bases are TGTGCCAGCTCGGGGGGGGCGTTGGCCTACGAGCAGTACTTC. The chain uses TRBV13 and TRBJ2-7; 8 bases are shared with TRBD2. Germline CDR1 and CDR2: PRHDT and FYEKMQ (reference sequence). This CDR3 is 14 amino acids long. After removal of 8 bases from V and 2 bases from J, the junction contained 8 bases not matched to a gene.